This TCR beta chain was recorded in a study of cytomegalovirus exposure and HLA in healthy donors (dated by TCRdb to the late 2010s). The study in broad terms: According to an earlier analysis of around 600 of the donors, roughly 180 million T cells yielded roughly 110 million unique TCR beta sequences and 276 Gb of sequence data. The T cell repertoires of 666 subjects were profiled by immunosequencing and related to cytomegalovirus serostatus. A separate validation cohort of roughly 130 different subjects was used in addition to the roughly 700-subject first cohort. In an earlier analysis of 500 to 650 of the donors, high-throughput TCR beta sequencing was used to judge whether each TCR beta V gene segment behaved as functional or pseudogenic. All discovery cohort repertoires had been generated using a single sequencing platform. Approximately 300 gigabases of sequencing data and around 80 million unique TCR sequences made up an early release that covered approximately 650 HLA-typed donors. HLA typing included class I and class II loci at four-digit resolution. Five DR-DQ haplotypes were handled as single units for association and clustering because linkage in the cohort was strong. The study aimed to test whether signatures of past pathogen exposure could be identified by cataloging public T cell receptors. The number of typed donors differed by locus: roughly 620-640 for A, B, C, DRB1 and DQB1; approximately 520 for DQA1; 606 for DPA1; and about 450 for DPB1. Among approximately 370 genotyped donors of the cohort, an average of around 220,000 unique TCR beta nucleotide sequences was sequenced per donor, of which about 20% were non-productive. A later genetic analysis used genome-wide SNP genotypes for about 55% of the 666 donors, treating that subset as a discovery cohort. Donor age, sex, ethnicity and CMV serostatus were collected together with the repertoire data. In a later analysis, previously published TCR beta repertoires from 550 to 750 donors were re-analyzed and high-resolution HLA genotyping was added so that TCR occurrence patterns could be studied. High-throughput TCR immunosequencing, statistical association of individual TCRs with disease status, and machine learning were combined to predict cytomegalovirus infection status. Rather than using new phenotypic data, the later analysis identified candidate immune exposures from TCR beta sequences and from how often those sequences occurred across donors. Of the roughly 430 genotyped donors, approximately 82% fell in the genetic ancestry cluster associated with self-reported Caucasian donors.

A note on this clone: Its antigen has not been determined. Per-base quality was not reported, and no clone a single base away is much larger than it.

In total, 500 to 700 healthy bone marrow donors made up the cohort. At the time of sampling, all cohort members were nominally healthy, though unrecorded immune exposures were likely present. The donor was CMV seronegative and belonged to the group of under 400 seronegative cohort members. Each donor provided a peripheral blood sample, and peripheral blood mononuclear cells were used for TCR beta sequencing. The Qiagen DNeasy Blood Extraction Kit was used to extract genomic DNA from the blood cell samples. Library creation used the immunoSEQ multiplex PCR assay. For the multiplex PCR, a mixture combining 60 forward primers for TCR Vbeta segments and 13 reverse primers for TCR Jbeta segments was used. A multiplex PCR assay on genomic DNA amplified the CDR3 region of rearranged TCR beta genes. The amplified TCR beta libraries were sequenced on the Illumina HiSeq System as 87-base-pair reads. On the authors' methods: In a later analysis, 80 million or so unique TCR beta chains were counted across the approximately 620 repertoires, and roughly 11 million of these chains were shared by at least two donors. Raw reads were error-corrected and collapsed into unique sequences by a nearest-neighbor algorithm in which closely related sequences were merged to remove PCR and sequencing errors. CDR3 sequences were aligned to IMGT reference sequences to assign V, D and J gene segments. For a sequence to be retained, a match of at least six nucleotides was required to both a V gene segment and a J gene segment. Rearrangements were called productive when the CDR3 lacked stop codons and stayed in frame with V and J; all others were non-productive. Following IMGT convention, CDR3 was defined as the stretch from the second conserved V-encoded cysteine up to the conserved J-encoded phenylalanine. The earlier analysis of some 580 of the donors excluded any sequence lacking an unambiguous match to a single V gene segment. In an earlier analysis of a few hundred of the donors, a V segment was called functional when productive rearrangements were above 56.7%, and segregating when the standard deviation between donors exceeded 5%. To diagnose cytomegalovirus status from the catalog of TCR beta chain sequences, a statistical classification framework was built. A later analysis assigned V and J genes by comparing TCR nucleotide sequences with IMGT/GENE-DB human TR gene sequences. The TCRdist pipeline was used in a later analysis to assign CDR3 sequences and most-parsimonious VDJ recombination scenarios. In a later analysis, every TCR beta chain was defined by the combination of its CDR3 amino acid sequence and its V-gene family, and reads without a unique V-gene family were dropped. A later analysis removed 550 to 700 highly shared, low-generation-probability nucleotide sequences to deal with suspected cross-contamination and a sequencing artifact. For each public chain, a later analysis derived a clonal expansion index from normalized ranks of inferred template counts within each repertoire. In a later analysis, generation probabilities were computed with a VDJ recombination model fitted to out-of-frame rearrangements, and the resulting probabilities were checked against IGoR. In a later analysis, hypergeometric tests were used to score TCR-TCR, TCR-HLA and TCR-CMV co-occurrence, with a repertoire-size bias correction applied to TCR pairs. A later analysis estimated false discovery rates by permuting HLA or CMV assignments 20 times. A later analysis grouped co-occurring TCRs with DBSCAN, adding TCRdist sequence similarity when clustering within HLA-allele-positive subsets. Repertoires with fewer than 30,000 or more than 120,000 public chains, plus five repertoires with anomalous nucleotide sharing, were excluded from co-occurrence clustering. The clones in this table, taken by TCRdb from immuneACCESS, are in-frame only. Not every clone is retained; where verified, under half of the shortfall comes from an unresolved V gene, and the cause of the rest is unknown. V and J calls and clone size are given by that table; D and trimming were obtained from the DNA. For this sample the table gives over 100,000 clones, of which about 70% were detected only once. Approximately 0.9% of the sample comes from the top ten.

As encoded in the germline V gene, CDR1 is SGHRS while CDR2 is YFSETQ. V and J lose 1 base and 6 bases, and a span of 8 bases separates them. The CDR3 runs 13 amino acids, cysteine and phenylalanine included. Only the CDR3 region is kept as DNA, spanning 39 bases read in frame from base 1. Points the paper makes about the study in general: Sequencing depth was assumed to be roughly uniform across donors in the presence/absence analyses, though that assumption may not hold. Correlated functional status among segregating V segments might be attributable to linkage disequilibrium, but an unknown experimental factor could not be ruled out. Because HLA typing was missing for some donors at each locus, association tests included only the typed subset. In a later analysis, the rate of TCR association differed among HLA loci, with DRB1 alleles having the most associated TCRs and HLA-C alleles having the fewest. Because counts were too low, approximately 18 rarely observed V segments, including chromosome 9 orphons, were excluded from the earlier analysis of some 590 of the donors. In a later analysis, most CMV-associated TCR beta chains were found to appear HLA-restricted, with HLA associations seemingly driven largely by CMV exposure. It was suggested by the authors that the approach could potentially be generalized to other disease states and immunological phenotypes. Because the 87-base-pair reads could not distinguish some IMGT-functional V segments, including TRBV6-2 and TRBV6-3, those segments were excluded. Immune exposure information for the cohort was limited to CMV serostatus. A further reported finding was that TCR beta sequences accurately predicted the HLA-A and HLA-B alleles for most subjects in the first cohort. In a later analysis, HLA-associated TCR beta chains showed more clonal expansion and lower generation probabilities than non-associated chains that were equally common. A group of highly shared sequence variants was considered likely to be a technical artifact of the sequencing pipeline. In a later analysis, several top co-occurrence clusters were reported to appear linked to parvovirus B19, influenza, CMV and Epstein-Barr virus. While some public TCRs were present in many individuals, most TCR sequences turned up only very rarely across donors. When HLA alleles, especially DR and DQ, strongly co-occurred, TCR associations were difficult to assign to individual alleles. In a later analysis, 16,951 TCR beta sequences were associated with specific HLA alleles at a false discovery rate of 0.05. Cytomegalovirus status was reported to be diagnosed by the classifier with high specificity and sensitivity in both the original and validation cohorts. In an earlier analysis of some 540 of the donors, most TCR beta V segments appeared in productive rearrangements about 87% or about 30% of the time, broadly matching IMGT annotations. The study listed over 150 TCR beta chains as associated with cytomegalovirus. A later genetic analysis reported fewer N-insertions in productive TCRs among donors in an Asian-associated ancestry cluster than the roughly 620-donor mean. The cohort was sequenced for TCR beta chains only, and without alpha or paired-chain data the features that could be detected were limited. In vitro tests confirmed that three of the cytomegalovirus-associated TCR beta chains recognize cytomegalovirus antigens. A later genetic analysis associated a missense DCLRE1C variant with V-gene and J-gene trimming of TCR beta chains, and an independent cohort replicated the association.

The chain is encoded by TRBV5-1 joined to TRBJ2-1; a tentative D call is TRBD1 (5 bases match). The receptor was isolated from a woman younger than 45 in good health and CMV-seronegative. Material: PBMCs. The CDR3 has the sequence CASSLQGSNEQFF. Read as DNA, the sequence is TGCGCCAGCAGCTTGCAGGGATCCAATGAGCAGTTCTTC. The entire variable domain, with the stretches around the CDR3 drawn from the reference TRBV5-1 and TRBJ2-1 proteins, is KAGVTQTPRYLIKTRGQQVTLSCSPISGHRSVSWYQQTPGQGLQFLFEYFSETQRNKGNFPGRFSGRQFSNSRSEMNVSTLELGDSALYLCASSLQGSNEQFFGPGTRLTVL.